Below, 18 T cell receptor beta chains from the same sample are listed, as sequenced in a study of T cell responses to AZD1222 COVID-19 vaccine. Clones were sequenced by immunoSEQ multiplex PCR, and TCRdb holds only the in-frame ones, with some missing. The table has under 130,000 clones, 75% to 95% seen once. The source material was peripheral blood, sampled on day 0 of AZD1222 vaccination. These receptors all stem from an adult in good health.

This chain joins TRBV2 and TRBJ2-5; 10 nucleotides match TRBD1. There are 14 residues in the CDR3. V shed 4 bases and J 5 bases; nucleotides not matched to a gene: 4. Germline V gene data show CDR1 as SNHLY and CDR2 as FYNNEI. CDR3 DNA: TGTGCCAGCAGTGGGGGGACAGGGGTGGAGACCCAGTACTTC. It specifies CASSGGTGVETQYF.

This clone showed up just a few times. The sample has other DNA sequences that encode this CDR3 too. The rearrangement joins TRBV15 to TRBJ2-2; TRBD1 matches 7 bases. V lost 5 bases to trimming and J lost 1 base; unmatched junction nucleotides: 4. This CDR3 is built from 15 residues. Per the germline V gene, CDR1 is LNHNV and CDR2 is YYDKDF (reference sequence). The CDR3 sequence is CATSGRTGNTGELFF. CDR3 sequence (DNA): TGTGCCACCAGCGGAAGGACAGGGAACACCGGGGAGCTGTTTTTT.

The rearrangement links TRBV28 to TRBJ2-5, with unresolved D. The germline V and J ends were trimmed by 5 bases and 3 bases, with 7 bases remaining between them. CDR1 is MDHEN and CDR2 is SYDVKM in the germline V gene. This CDR3 region has 12 residues. The CDR3 DNA is TGTGCCAGCAGTCCGAGCAAAGAGACCCAGTACTTC. It yields the protein CASSPSKETQYF.

This chain joins TRBV15 and TRBJ2-3; 9 nucleotides align to TRBD1. Germline V lookup: CDR1 LNHNV, CDR2 YYDKDF (reference sequence). The CDR3 covers 16 residues. With V trimmed by 6 bases and J by 3 bases, 10 bases remained unmatched. CDR3 nucleotides: TGTGCCACCAGGGCTCCCGGGACAGGGAGAACAGATACGCAGTATTTT. Amino acids: CATRAPGTGRTDTQYF. Variable domain in full (rest from reference TRBV15 and TRBJ2-3): DAMVIQNPRYQVTQFGKPVTLSCSQTLNHNVMYWYQQKSSQAPKLLFHYYDKDFNNEADTPDNFQSRRPNTSFCFLDIRSPGLGDTAMYLCATRAPGTGRTDTQYFGPGTRLTVL.

The chain carries TRBV2 and TRBJ1-3, with D uncertain. This CDR3 has 15 amino acids. Germline CDR1 reads SNHLY; CDR2 reads FYNNEI. Trimming cost V 3 bases and J 0 bases, with 9 bases left between them. DNA of the CDR3: TGTGCCAGCAGTGACAGGTCGACCTCTGGAAACACCATATATTTT. Protein sequence: CASSDRSTSGNTIYF. Looking up the rest from reference TRBV2 and TRBJ1-3 gives the full variable domain: EPEVTQTPSHQVTQMGQEVILRCVPISNHLYFYWYRQILGQKVEFLVSFYNNEISEKSEIFDDQFSVERPDGSNFTLKIRSTKLEDSAMYFCASSDRSTSGNTIYFGEGSWLTVV.

V and J are TRBV18 and TRBJ1-1, with D uncertain. The CDR3 is 13 residues long. Trimming cost V 6 bases and J 4 bases, with 12 bases left between them. Per the germline V gene, CDR1 is KGHSH and CDR2 is LQKENI. The CDR3 region is CASSVDSLTEAFF. In nucleotides, the CDR3 is TGTGCCAGCTCTGTAGATTCCCTCACTGAAGCTTTCTTT.

Here the CDR3 DNA reads TGTGCCAGCAGTTTACTAAGTAGCCTTTTAAAAGAGACCCAGTACTTC. It yields the protein CASSLLSSLLKETQYF. This chain uses TRBV28 with TRBJ2-5; the D is unclear. Trimming left V 2 bases short and J 3 bases short, with 16 bases between. Germline values: CDR1 MDHEN, CDR2 SYDVKM. The CDR3 is 16 amino acids. Together with reference TRBV28 and TRBJ2-5, the CDR3 gives the full variable domain: DVKVTQSSRYLVKRTGEKVFLECVQDMDHENMFWYRQDPGLGLRLIYFSYDVKMKEKGDIPEGYSVSREKKERFSLILESASTNQTSMYLCASSLLSSLLKETQYFGPGTRLLVL.

The rearrangement joins TRBV5-1 to TRBJ1-4; possible D gene TRBD1, 5 bases. Germline lookup yields CDR1 SGHRS and CDR2 YFSETQ. CDR3 length equals 17 residues. Trimming took 4 bases from V and 0 from J, leaving 16 bases between them. The CDR3 nucleotides are TGCGCCAGCAGCACTGAGGGGCCCTATGCAACTAATGAAAAACTGTTTTTT. Protein product: CASSTEGPYATNEKLFF.

The chain has TRBV28 and TRBJ2-3; 10 bases match TRBD2. CDR1 MDHEN and CDR2 SYDVKM come from the germline V gene. The CDR3 spans 14 residues. J was trimmed by 0 bases and V by 9 bases; bases with no gene match: 3. CDR3 residues: CASGLAESTDTQYF. Written as DNA, the CDR3 is TGTGCCAGTGGACTAGCGGAGAGCACAGATACGCAGTATTTT.

The chain employs TRBV5-5 and TRBJ1-1, with no clear D. Trimming shortened V by 4 bases and J by 3 bases, and 16 bases separated the two germline ends. Germline-derived CDR1 and CDR2 are SGHKS and YYEKEE (reference sequence). The CDR3 length is 15 residues. CDR3 region: CASSPPGVRDTEAFF. DNA for the CDR3: TGTGCCAGCAGCCCTCCTGGAGTAAGGGACACTGAAGCTTTCTTT.

The V gene is TRBV5-6, the J gene TRBJ2-7; D unclear. The CDR3 contains 14 residues. V was shortened by 6 bases and J by 6 bases, with 19 bases between the two germline ends. CDR1 SGHDT and CDR2 YYEEEE come from the germline V gene. The CDR3 DNA reads as TGTGCCAGCATCGGGCCAGGAAATCGAGCCGAGCAGTACTTC. It encodes CASIGPGNRAEQYF.

This clone was found once. The rearrangement uses TRBV7-6 and TRBJ2-7; D unclear. CDR3 length equals 14 residues. V was shortened by 0 bases and J by 0 bases, with 6 bases between the two germline ends. Germline values: CDR1 SGHVS, CDR2 FNYEAQ. In nucleotides, the CDR3 is TGTGCCAGCAGCTTAGCAACTGGCTCCTACGAGCAGTACTTC. This codes for CASSLATGSYEQYF.

This clone was seen a handful of times. V is TRBV28 and J is TRBJ2-7, with D uncertain. Germline V gene sequence: CDR1 MDHEN, CDR2 SYDVKM. This CDR3 is 13 amino acids long. The V end lost 6 bases, the J end lost 2 bases, and 11 bases lay between the germline ends. The CDR3 nucleotides are TGTGCCAGCAGGCTGCCGGGCCCCTACGAGCAGTACTTC. This encodes CASRLPGPYEQYF.

The V call is TRBV3-1 (or the pseudogene TRBV3-2), the J call TRBJ2-1; TRBD2 matches at 9 bases. Germline V lookup: CDR1 LGHDT, CDR2 YNNKEL (reference sequence). J lost 5 bases, V lost 4 bases, and 9 bases had no gene match. There are 16 residues in the CDR3. This CDR3 reads CASSPTGLARDNEQFF. The CDR3 coding sequence is TGTGCCAGCAGCCCTACGGGACTAGCCAGGGACAATGAGCAGTTCTTC.

The V gene is TRBV27, the J gene TRBJ2-2, with 10 bases fitting TRBD2. V lost 6 bases and J lost 8; bases outside the gene matches: 21. Germline V CDR1 and CDR2: MNHEY, SMNVEV (reference sequence). This CDR3 has 19 amino acids. The CDR3 DNA reads TGTGCCAGCAGCCCCCTAACAAAAACTAGCGGGACCCGAGGAGGGGAGCTGTTTTTT. As protein: CASSPLTKTSGTRGGELFF.

The chain uses TRBV28 and TRBJ1-5; TRBD1 is a possible D gene (5 bases). Germline CDR1 reads MDHEN; CDR2 reads SYDVKM. V gave up 7 bases and J gave up 1 base, with 14 bases separating them. This CDR3 is built from 15 residues. Written as DNA, the CDR3 is TGTGCCAGCATCAAAGCCTCAGGGAGCAATCAGCCCCAGCATTTT. Translation: CASIKASGSNQPQHF.

V usage is TRBV29-1 and J usage is TRBJ2-1; D gene ambiguous. Trimming cost V 4 bases and J 8 bases, with 6 bases left between them. CDR1 SQVTM and CDR2 ANQGSEA come from the germline V gene. The CDR3 has 10 residues. For the CDR3, the DNA is TGCAGCGTTGGCTTATATGAGCAGTTCTTC. Protein: CSVGLYEQFF.

The rearrangement links TRBV2 to TRBJ1-1; D is ambiguous. Germline CDR1 is SNHLY and CDR2 is FYNNEI. Deletions cut 4 bases from V and 7 bases from J, with 4 bases between. The length of the CDR3 is 10 residues. CDR3 sequence reads: CASSGIEAFF. The CDR3 DNA reads TGTGCCAGCAGTGGGATTGAAGCTTTCTTT.